This is a list of T cell receptor beta chains from one sample in a study of follicular helper T cells after annual influenza vaccination. The assay was immunoSEQ multiplex PCR, and TCRdb's table has in-frame clones only and misses some. The table shows 25,000 to 35,000 clones, with more than 80% occurring only once. This sample comprised CXCR5+ CD38- circulating T follicular helper cells from blood, obtained on the day of influenza vaccination. The receptor source for this set is an adult who received the influenza vaccine. Both conserved end residues are part of each CDR3. A D gene is named only where the DNA matches it firmly. Some rows have no size entry. The others give once, few or many, or a class for an expanded clone.

>.|.|TRBJ1-3|TRBV10-3
CAISDRGGGNTIYF
TGTGCCATCAGTGATCGGGGGGGCGGAAACACCATATATTTT
>.|.|TRBJ1-6|TRBV7-3
CASSLQGFSNSPLHF
TGTGCCAGCAGCTTACAGGGATTTAGTAATTCACCCCTCCACTTT
>.|.|TRBJ1-6|TRBV7-8
CASSKRGGTSNSPLHF
TGTGCCAGCAGCAAAAGAGGGGGTACCTCGAATTCACCCCTCCACTTT
>.|.|TRBJ1-5|TRBV6-1
CASRNSGLRNQPQHF
TGTGCCAGCAGGAACTCTGGACTGCGCAATCAGCCCCAGCATTTT
>.|.|TRBJ2-7|TRBV28
CASSPGGLYEQYF
TGTGCCAGCAGTCCCGGGGGACTCTACGAGCAGTACTTC
>.|.|TRBJ1-3|TRBV19
CASSIGRGNTIYF
TGTGCCAGTAGTATTGGCCGTGGAAACACCATATATTTT
>TRBD1|.|TRBJ1-2|TRBV5-6
CASSPRQGRAYGYTF
TGTGCCAGCAGCCCTCGACAGGGGAGAGCATATGGCTACACCTTC
>.|.|TRBJ2-5|TRBV5-6
CASSLRHRETQYF
TGTGCCAGCAGCTTGCGACACCGAGAGACCCAGTACTTC
>.|.|TRBJ1-5|TRBV5-6
CASSPAGLNQPQHF
TGTGCCAGCAGCCCTGCGGGGCTCAATCAGCCCCAGCATTTT
>TRBD1|.|TRBJ2-7|TRBV5-1
CASSPTGGLEQYF
TGCGCCAGCAGCCCTACAGGGGGACTCGAGCAGTACTTC
>.|.|TRBJ1-1|TRBV5-1
CASRQSGDTEAFF
TGCGCCAGCCGACAGTCTGGGGACACTGAAGCTTTCTTT
>.|.|TRBJ2-1|TRBV4-1
CASSQDQRSNEQFF
TGCGCCAGCAGCCAAGACCAGCGATCCAATGAGCAGTTCTTC
>TRBD2|few|TRBJ2-5|TRBV5-1
CASSLAGGRETQYF
TGCGCCAGCAGCTTGGCGGGGGGGCGAGAGACCCAGTACTTC
>.|.|TRBJ1-2|TRBV5-1
CASSSQGNDGYTF
TGCGCCAGCAGCTCCCAGGGAAATGATGGCTACACCTTC
>.|.|TRBJ2-5|TRBV30
CAWSGGVQETQYF
TGTGCCTGGAGTGGGGGGGTGCAAGAGACCCAGTACTTC
>.|.|TRBJ2-7|TRBV20-1
CSGSEAYEQYF
TGCAGTGGGTCGGAGGCCTACGAGCAGTACTTC
>.|once|TRBJ2-6|TRBV7-2
CASSFPMSSGANVLTF
TGTGCCAGCAGCTTCCCAATGAGCTCTGGGGCCAACGTCCTGACTTTC
>TRBD1|.|TRBJ1-6|TRBV30
CAWGLGGATNSPLHF
TGTGCCTGGGGCTTAGGGGGCGCAACAAATTCACCCCTCCACTTT
>.|.|TRBJ1-3|TRBV9
CASSVGSVSGNTIYF
TGTGCCAGCAGCGTAGGGTCAGTCTCTGGAAACACCATATATTTT
>TRBD1|.|TRBJ2-5|TRBV29-1
CSASTGNQETQYF
TGCAGCGCCTCGACAGGGAACCAAGAGACCCAGTACTTC
>.|few|TRBJ1-4|TRBV5-1
CASSNTGTDNEKLFF
TGCGCCAGCAGCAATACCGGGACTGATAATGAAAAACTGTTTTTT
>.|.|TRBJ2-2|TRBV2
CASSEAGGVGTGELFF
TGTGCCAGCAGTGAAGCGGGGGGAGTAGGCACCGGGGAGCTGTTTTTT
>.|.|TRBJ2-3|TRBV7-2
CASSGKIGGLTDTQYF
TGTGCCAGCAGCGGCAAAATAGGCGGCCTTACAGATACGCAGTATTTT
>.|.|TRBJ2-7|TRBV5-1
CASSDIRGKNEQYF
TGCGCCAGCAGCGATATCAGGGGTAAGAACGAGCAGTACTTC
>.|.|TRBJ2-5|TRBV5-1
CASSLGSALQETQYF
TGCGCCAGCAGCTTGGGGAGCGCCCTCCAAGAGACCCAGTACTTC
>TRBD2|.|TRBJ2-7|TRBV5-1
CASRPVRAGDSYEQYF
TGCGCCAGCAGACCCGTCCGAGCGGGAGATTCCTACGAGCAGTACTTC
>TRBD2|.|TRBJ2-1|TRBV2
CASQRLAGDNEQFF
TGTGCCAGCCAGCGGCTAGCGGGAGATAATGAGCAGTTCTTC
>TRBD2|.|TRBJ2-7|TRBV5-1
CAAQLGWLAGHYEQYF
TGCGCTGCTCAGCTTGGGTGGCTAGCGGGCCACTACGAGCAGTACTTC
>.|.|TRBJ2-6|TRBV28
CASTLGTWANVLTF
TGTGCCAGCACTCTCGGGACTTGGGCCAACGTCCTGACTTTC
>TRBD2|.|TRBJ2-7|TRBV2
CASSSSGRGDEQYF
TGTGCCAGCAGCTCTAGCGGGAGGGGGGACGAGCAGTACTTC
>TRBD1|.|TRBJ2-1|TRBV10-3
CAITGQGGSNEQFF
TGTGCCATCACCGGACAGGGAGGTAGCAATGAGCAGTTCTTC
>TRBD2|once|TRBJ2-3|TRBV5-1
CASSFQRGEGDTQYF
TGCGCCAGCAGCTTCCAGCGGGGGGAGGGAGATACGCAGTATTTT
>TRBD2|.|TRBJ2-5|TRBV10-3
CAISRLAGEGETQYF
TGTGCCATCAGCAGACTAGCGGGGGAGGGAGAGACCCAGTACTTC
>.|.|TRBJ1-6|TRBV6-1
CASSRTANSPLHF
TGTGCCAGCAGTCGGACAGCCAATTCACCCCTCCACTTT
>TRBD1|.|TRBJ2-2|TRBV9
CASTWGTGNTGELFF
TGTGCCTCCACCTGGGGGACAGGGAACACCGGGGAGCTGTTTTTT
>.|.|TRBJ1-4|TRBV30
CALGGGNEKLFF
TGTGCCCTGGGGGGGGGTAATGAAAAACTGTTTTTT
>TRBD1|.|TRBJ1-2|TRBV5-4
CASSGGTGGHYGYTF
TGTGCCAGCAGCGGGGGGACAGGGGGACACTATGGCTACACCTTC
>.|.|TRBJ2-7|TRBV15
CATSPRQDIYEQYF
TGTGCCACCAGCCCTCGACAGGATATCTACGAGCAGTACTTC
>TRBD1|.|TRBJ1-2|TRBV6-5
CASRSGTGVYGYTF
TGTGCCAGCAGATCCGGGACAGGGGTTTACGGCTACACCTTC
>TRBD2|.|TRBJ2-3|TRBV7-9
CASSNLGTKADTQYF
TGTGCCAGCAGCAACCTGGGGACTAAAGCCGATACGCAGTATTTT
>.|.|TRBJ2-1|TRBV10-3
CAISESNTDPDQFF
TGTGCCATCAGTGAGTCTAATACAGACCCTGACCAGTTCTTC
>.|few|TRBJ1-3|TRBV19
CASSSSDRSGNTIYF
TGTGCCAGTAGTTCATCAGACAGGTCTGGAAACACCATATATTTT
>.|.|TRBJ1-1|TRBV18
CASSRGGISLAEAFF
TGTGCCAGCTCCCGCGGGGGGATCTCATTAGCTGAAGCTTTCTTT
>.|.|TRBJ2-7|TRBV6-1
CASRGRGHYEQYF
TGTGCCAGCAGGGGTAGGGGCCACTACGAGCAGTACTTC
>.|.|TRBJ2-2|TRBV29-1
CSVSYPRNTGELFF
TGCAGCGTTTCTTATCCCCGGAACACCGGGGAGCTGTTTTTT
>.|few|TRBJ1-1|TRBV7-9
CASSFQGRNTEAFF
TGTGCCAGCAGCTTCCAGGGTAGGAACACTGAAGCTTTCTTT
>TRBD1|.|TRBJ1-4|TRBV19
CASSPRQGRDEKLFF
TGTGCCAGTAGTCCGCGACAGGGGAGGGATGAAAAACTGTTTTTT
>.|.|TRBJ2-3|TRBV7-9
CASSLGWASDTQYF
TGTGCCAGCAGCTTAGGTTGGGCATCAGATACGCAGTATTTT